This TCR beta chain appears in the sequencing data of a study of CD8+ T cells in alopecia areata. For the study at large: Tofacitinib continued for 6 to 18 months and was then withheld for 6 months.

The authors extracted RNA and reverse transcribed it into cDNA as the sequencing template. Using immunoSEQ multiplex PCR, the repertoire was profiled, and TCRdb retains in-frame clones only, with some absent. The sample records about 140,000 clones, 45% to 60% being singletons. The TCR was taken from a human donor with alopecia areata. This specimen was CD4+ T cells sorted from blood, taken at week 0.

The CDR3 DNA reads as TGTGCCAGCAGCCGAGACAGCGTAGCCAAAAACATTCAGTACTTC. Protein: CASSRDSVAKNIQYF. The chain employs TRBV7-9 and TRBJ2-4; perhaps TRBD1 as D (5 bases). This CDR3 region has 15 residues. V lost 5 bases and J 0 bases, leaving 11 bases between the germline ends. The germline V gene encodes CDR1 SEHNR and CDR2 FQNEAQ (reference sequence).